These 18 T cell receptor beta chains were sequenced from one sample in a study of shared clonotypes between healthy human individuals. Only CD45RO-negative cells positively selected for CCR7 counted as naive CD8 cells, so terminally differentiated effector memory CD45RA+ cells were excluded. The protocol was immunoSEQ multiplex PCR, while the TCRdb copy is restricted to in-frame clones and leaves out a portion. The data contain fewer than 850,000 clones, around 96% of them singletons. The specimen sequenced was naive CD8+ T cells sorted from blood. These receptors were collected from a young man in good health.

The genes are TRBV6-5 and TRBJ2-3, with no clear D. The CDR3 has 13 residues. CDR1 is MNHEY, CDR2 SVGAGI, per germline. The V and J ends lost 2 bases and 8 bases respectively, with 11 bases between them. The CDR3 sequence is CASSYESWGTQYF. DNA for the CDR3: TGTGCCAGCAGTTACGAGAGCTGGGGTACGCAGTATTTT.

The rearrangement joins TRBV7-8 to TRBJ2-1; D gene unclear. The CDR3 runs to 13 residues. From germline, CDR1 is SGHVS and CDR2 FQNEAQ. V lost 5 bases and J 2 bases, leaving 7 bases between the germline ends. The CDR3 DNA follows: TGTGCCAGCAGCCCCTCAACCTACAATGAGCAGTTCTTC. The encoded protein is CASSPSTYNEQFF.

In regard to this clone: The sample has other DNA sequences that encode this CDR3 too. The genes are TRBV7-9 and TRBJ2-1; D is undetermined. The CDR3 is 12 residues long. The germline V gene has CDR1 SEHNR and CDR2 FQNEAQ (reference sequence). The ends were cut back, 1 base at V and 6 bases at J, with 4 bases in the middle. The CDR3 coding sequence is TGTGCCAGCAGCTTAGGATCCAATGAGCAGTTCTTC. Amino acid sequence: CASSLGSNEQFF.

The CDR3 DNA reads TGTGCCACCAGCAGAGGAGGACTAGCGGACACGAACACCGGGGAGCTGTTTTTT. Protein: CATSRGGLADTNTGELFF. The chain combines TRBV15 with TRBJ2-2; 10 nucleotides line up with TRBD2. Trimming at V came to 1 base and at J to 0 bases, leaving 5 bases not matched to a gene. Germline V gene sequence: CDR1 LNHNV, CDR2 YYDKDF (reference sequence). The CDR3 has 18 amino acids. The full variable domain, its missing parts supplied by reference TRBV15 and TRBJ2-2, is DAMVIQNPRYQVTQFGKPVTLSCSQTLNHNVMYWYQQKSSQAPKLLFHYYDKDFNNEADTPDNFQSRRPNTSFCFLDIRSPGLGDTAMYLCATSRGGLADTNTGELFFGEGSRLTVL.

The chain links TRBV29-1 to TRBJ1-2; D not certain. CDR3 length: 13 residues. The ends were cut back, 1 base at V and 2 bases at J, with 8 bases in the middle. Germline V lookup: CDR1 SQVTM, CDR2 ANQGSEA. CDR3: CSVEGDTNYGYTF. The CDR3 bases are TGCAGCGTTGAAGGTGACACCAACTATGGCTACACCTTC.

Notes on this clone: The identical CDR3 is also encoded by other nucleotide sequences in the sample. The chain uses TRBV15 and TRBJ2-7, with 8 bases matching TRBD2. The germline V gene encodes CDR1 LNHNV and CDR2 YYDKDF (reference sequence). The CDR3 consists of 15 residues. V lost 1 base and J lost 1; bases outside the gene matches: 3. The CDR3 DNA is TGTGCCACCAGCAGAGGAACTAGCGGATCCTACGAGCAGTACTTC. Translation: CATSRGTSGSYEQYF.

This sequence joins TRBV4-1 and TRBJ1-1, with a tentative D call TRBD1 (6 bases). Trimming pared 1 base from V and 9 bases from J, leaving 9 bases between. The CDR3 loop spans 12 amino acids. Per the germline V gene, CDR1 is MGHRA and CDR2 is YSYEKL. This chain's CDR3 is CASSQVGDKAFF. The CDR3 bases are TGCGCCAGCAGCCAAGTGGGGGACAAAGCTTTCTTT.

The genes are TRBV11-3 and TRBJ2-3; the D gene could be TRBD1 or TRBD2 (5 bases each). With 5 bases removed from V and 3 bases from J, the gap between germline ends came to 12 bases. Germline-derived CDR1 and CDR2 are SGHNT and YENEEA. The CDR3 runs 14 residues. In DNA form, the CDR3 reads TGTGCCAGCAGCGTCCGGGACGGGACAGATACGCAGTATTTT. Amino acid sequence: CASSVRDGTDTQYF.

The chain couples TRBV2 to TRBJ1-5; maybe TRBD1 (5 bases). V lost 7 bases and J lost 0, with 13 bases in between. Germline loops: CDR1 SNHLY, CDR2 FYNNEI. The CDR3 length is 15 residues. This CDR3 reads CASKRDSNSNQPQHF. In nucleotides, the CDR3 is TGTGCCAGCAAGCGGGACTCCAATAGCAATCAGCCCCAGCATTTT.

This rearrangement joins TRBV9 to TRBJ2-5; D might be TRBD2 (7 bases). V dropped 3 bases and J dropped 3 bases, with 12 bases sitting between them. CDR3 length equals 14 residues. Germline values: CDR1 SGDLS, CDR2 YYNGEE. The CDR3 loop is CASSARGLKETQYF. CDR3 coding DNA: TGTGCCAGCAGCGCCAGGGGACTAAAAGAGACCCAGTACTTC.

The J gene is TRBJ2-3, the V gene TRBV13, with TRBD2 matching over 8 bases. This CDR3 has 17 amino acids. Trimming removed 6 bases from V and 5 bases from J; junction bases left unmatched: 16. The germline gives CDR1 PRHDT, CDR2 FYEKMQ (reference sequence). The CDR3 protein is CASRQWGTGGLEDTQYF. The CDR3 coding sequence is TGTGCCAGCAGACAATGGGGTACGGGAGGGCTGGAAGATACGCAGTATTTT. The full variable domain, rest sourced from reference TRBV13 and TRBJ2-3, is AAGVIQSPRHLIKEKRETATLKCYPIPRHDTVYWYQQGPGQDPQFLISFYEKMQSDKGSIPDRFSAQQFSDYHSELNMSSLELGDSALYFCASRQWGTGGLEDTQYFGPGTRLTVL.

The chain links TRBV6-1 to TRBJ2-5; 7 bases align to TRBD2. The J call may not be correct, given that the DNA end is closer to TRBJ2-7. This CDR3 has 15 amino acids. Germline CDR1 MNHNS, CDR2 SASEGT. Here the CDR3 reads CASTLGGTSTYEQYF. As DNA, the CDR3 is TGTGCCAGCACCCTGGGGGGGACGTCTACCTACGAGCAGTACTTC.

The chain links TRBV5-6 to TRBJ2-7, with TRBD2 matching 8 bases. CDR1 and CDR2 (germline): SGHDT, YYEEEE. V was clipped by 7 bases and J by 3 bases; unmatched bases: 12. CDR3 length: 15 residues. The CDR3 DNA sequence: TGTGCCAGCTCCGGCGAGGGCGGGAGGTACTACGAGCAGTACTTC. This sequence encodes CASSGEGGRYYEQYF.

This chain links TRBV6-1 with TRBJ1-5; 10 nucleotides match TRBD1. Germline V gives CDR1 MNHNS, CDR2 SASEGT. V dropped 3 bases and J dropped 0; count of bases not matched to a gene: 8. This CDR3 region has 18 residues. The CDR3 spells CASSETKGQGHSNQPQHF. As DNA, the CDR3 is TGTGCCAGCAGTGAGACGAAGGGACAGGGGCATAGCAATCAGCCCCAGCATTTT.

V usage is TRBV6-1 and J usage is TRBJ1-5; D unclear. The germline CDR1 and CDR2 sequences are MNHNS and SASEGT. This CDR3 contains 15 residues. The ends were cut back, 5 bases at V and 0 bases at J, with 11 bases in the middle. Here the CDR3 reads CASSPEVYSNQPQHF. The CDR3 DNA reads TGTGCCAGCAGTCCTGAGGTGTATAGCAATCAGCCCCAGCATTTT.

The gene calls are TRBV29-1 and TRBJ1-1, with D hard to call. Germline values: CDR1 SQVTM, CDR2 ANQGSEA. V was pared by 4 bases and J by 6 bases, with 12 bases between. This CDR3 has 12 residues. The CDR3 DNA reads TGCAGCGTTGTCCCACAAGGGTCTGAAGCTTTCTTT. Protein sequence: CSVVPQGSEAFF.

The DNA for the CDR3 is TGTGCCAGCAGCTTGACAGTTCAGGGCACGTACGAGCAGTACTTC. Its protein is CASSLTVQGTYEQYF. The rearrangement joins TRBV7-9 to TRBJ2-7; TRBD1 is a possible D gene (5 bases). Germline CDR1 is SEHNR and CDR2 is FQNEAQ (reference sequence). Between the trimmed V and J ends, which lost 3 bases and 4 bases, there was a span of 16 bases. The CDR3 loop spans 15 amino acids.

Details on this clone: In the same sample, other DNA sequences code for this CDR3. V gene TRBV27 combines with J gene TRBJ2-7; 8 bases are shared with TRBD2. CDR3 size: 13 residues. Losses at the gene ends were 2 bases for V and 5 bases for J; bases not matched to a gene: 2. The germline gives CDR1 MNHEY, CDR2 SMNVEV (reference sequence). CDR3 sequence reads: CASSLTGGNEQYF. In nucleotides, the CDR3 is TGTGCCAGCAGTTTAACGGGAGGGAACGAGCAGTACTTC.